This TCR beta chain was retrieved from a study of tumor-infiltrating lymphocytes in primary liver carcinoma. Study at large: The patients presented with primary liver carcinoma, which was managed through surgical resection. General observations from the study: Tumor samples exhibited a significantly greater top-250-clone fraction than blood samples (p = 0.039).

Blood RNA came from unsorted whole blood; germline DNA was also extracted. Total RNA amounting to approximately 460 ng was the source from which TCR beta cDNA was made with a constant-region primer. ARM-PCR, slightly modified, supplied the TCR beta libraries through three nested multiplex PCR rounds. The two initial PCR rounds, 9 to 11 cycles each, used TRBV1-TRBV30 forward and C-beta reverse primers. In TCRdb, the multiplex PCR reads were re-called with MiXCR into one record per CDR3 protein. This sample has a few hundred thousand distinct CDR3 sequences; roughly 60% occur once, and the top ten carry about a sixth. Remarks on this clonotype: Its antigen is undetermined. This may be a read error: a much more frequent sequence differs by one nucleotide.

The CDR3 has 15 amino acids. V shed 6 bases and J shed 5 bases, with 16 bases lying between them. Germline-derived CDR1 and CDR2 are MNHEY and SVGAGI. This chain links TRBV6-5 with TRBJ1-4, with TRBD1 as a possible D gene (5 bases). The sequence came from a young woman with primary liver carcinoma and hepatitis B virus infection. The sample was peripheral blood. The CDR3 sequence is CASRRRRGANEKLFF. CDR3 coding DNA: TGTGCCAGCAGGAGACGGAGAGGGGCGAATGAAAAACTGTTTTTT.